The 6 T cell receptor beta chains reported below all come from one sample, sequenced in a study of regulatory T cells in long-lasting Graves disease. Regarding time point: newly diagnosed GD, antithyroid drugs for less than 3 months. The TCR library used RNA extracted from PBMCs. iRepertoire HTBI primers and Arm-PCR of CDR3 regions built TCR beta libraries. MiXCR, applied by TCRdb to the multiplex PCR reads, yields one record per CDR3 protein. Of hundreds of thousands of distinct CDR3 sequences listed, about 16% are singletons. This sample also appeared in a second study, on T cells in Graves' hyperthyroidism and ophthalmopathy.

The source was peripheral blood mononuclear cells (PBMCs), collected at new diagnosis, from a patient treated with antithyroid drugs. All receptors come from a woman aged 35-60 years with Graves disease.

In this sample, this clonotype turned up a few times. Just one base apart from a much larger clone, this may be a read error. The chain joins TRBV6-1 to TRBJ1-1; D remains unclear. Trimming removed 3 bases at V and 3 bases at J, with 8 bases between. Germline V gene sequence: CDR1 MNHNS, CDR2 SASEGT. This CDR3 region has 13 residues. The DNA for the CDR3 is TGTGCCAGCAGTGATTATAGGGACACTGAAGCTTTCTTT. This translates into CASSDYRDTEAFF.

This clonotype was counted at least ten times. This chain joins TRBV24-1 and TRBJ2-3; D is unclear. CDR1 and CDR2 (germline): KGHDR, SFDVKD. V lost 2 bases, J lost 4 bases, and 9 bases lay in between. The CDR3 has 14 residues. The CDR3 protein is CATSDSRGADTQYF. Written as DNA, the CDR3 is TGTGCCACCAGTGATTCTCGTGGGGCAGATACGCAGTATTTT.

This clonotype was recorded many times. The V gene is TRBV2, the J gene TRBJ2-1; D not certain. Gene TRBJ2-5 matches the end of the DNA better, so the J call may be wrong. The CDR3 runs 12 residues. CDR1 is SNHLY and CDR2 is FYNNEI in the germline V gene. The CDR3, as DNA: TGTGCCAGCAGTGACTTGGAGTTGGCCCAGTACTTC. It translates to CASSDLELAQYF.

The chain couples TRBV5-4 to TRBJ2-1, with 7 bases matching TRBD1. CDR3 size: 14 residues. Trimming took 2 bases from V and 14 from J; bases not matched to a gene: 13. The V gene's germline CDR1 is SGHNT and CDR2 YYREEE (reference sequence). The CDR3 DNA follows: TGTGCCAGCAGCTTCCAGACAGGGTCAGGGTGGGAGTTCTTC. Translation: CASSFQTGSGWEFF.

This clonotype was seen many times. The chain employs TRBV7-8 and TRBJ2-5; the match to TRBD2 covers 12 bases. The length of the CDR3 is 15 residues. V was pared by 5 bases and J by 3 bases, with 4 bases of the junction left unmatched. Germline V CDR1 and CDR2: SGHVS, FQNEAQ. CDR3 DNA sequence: TGTGCCAGCAGCCCACTAGCGGGGGGAGAAGAGACCCAGTACTTC. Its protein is CASSPLAGGEETQYF.

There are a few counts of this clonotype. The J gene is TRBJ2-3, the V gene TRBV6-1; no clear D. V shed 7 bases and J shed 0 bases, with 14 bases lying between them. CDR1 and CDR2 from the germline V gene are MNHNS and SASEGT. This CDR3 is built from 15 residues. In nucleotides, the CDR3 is TGTGCCAGCACCCCCATACATCCTAGCACAGATACGCAGTATTTT. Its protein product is CASTPIHPSTDTQYF.